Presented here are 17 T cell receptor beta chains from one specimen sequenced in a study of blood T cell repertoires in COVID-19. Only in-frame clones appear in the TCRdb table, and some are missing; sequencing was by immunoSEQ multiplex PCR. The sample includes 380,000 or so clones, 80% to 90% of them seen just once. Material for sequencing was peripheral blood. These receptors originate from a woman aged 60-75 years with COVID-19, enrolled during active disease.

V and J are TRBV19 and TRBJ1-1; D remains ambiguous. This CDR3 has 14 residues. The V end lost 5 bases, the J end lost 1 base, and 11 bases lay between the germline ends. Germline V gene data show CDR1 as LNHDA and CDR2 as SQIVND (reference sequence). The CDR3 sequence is CASSLGQANTEAFF. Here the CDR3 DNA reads TGTGCCAGTAGTTTAGGGCAGGCGAACACTGAAGCTTTCTTT. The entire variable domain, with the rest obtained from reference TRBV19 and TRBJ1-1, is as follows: DGGITQSPKYLFRKEGQNVTLSCEQNLNHDAMYWYRQDPGQGLRLIYYSQIVNDFQKGDIAEGYSVSREKKESFPLTVTSAQKNPTAFYLCASSLGQANTEAFFGQGTRLTVV.

The CDR3 loop reads CASSLGRLNYGYTF. In nucleotides, the CDR3 is TGTGCCAGCTCATTGGGGCGGCTCAACTATGGCTACACCTTC. This chain uses TRBV18 with TRBJ1-2; TRBD1 is a possible D gene (5 bases). The germline V gene encodes CDR1 KGHSH and CDR2 LQKENI. There are 14 residues in the CDR3. The V end was cut by 5 bases, the J end by 2 bases, with 12 bases between.

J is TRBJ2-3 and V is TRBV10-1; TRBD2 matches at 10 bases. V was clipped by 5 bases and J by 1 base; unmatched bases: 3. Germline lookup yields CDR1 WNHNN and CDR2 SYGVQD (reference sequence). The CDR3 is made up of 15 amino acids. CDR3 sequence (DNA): TGCGCCAGCAGTATCCTAGCGGGGGGCACAGATACGCAGTATTTT. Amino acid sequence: CASSILAGGTDTQYF.

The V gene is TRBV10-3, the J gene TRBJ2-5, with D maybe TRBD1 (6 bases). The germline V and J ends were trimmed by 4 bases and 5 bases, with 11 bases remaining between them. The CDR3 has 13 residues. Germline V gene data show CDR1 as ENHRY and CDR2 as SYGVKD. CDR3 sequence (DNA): TGTGCCATCAGTGCTTGGGGGCGGGAGACCCAGTACTTC. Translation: CAISAWGRETQYF.

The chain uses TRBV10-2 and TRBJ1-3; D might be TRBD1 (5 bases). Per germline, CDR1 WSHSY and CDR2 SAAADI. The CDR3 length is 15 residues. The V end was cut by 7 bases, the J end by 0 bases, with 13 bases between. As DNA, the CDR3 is TGCGCCAGCACGGCCGGGACTAACTCTGGAAACACCATATATTTT. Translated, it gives CASTAGTNSGNTIYF.

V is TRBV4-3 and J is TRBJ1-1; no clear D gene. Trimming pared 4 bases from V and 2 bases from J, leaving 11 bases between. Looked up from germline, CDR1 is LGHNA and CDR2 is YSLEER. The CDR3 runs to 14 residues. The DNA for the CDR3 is TGCGCCAGCAGCCGCCCAGGAAGTAACACTGAAGCTTTCTTT. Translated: CASSRPGSNTEAFF.

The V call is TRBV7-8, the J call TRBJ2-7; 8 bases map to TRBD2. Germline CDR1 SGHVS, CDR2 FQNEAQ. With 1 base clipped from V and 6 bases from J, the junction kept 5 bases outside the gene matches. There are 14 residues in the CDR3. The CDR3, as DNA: TGTGCCAGCAGCTTAGGGACTAGCCTTAGCGAGCAGTACTTC. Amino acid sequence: CASSLGTSLSEQYF.

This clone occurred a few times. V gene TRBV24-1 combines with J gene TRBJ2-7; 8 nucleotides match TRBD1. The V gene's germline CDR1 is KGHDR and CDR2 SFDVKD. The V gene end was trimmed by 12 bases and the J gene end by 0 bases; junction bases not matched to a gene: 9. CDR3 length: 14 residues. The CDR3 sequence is CASYGTGRSYEQYF. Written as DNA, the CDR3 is TGTGCCTCTTACGGGACAGGCCGCTCCTACGAGCAGTACTTC.

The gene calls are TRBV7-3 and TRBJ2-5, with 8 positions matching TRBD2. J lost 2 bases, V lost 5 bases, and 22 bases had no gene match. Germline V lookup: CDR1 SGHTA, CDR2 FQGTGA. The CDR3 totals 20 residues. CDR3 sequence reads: CASSLRVGVAVTSGQETQYF. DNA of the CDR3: TGTGCCAGCAGCCTCAGGGTCGGAGTGGCAGTCACTAGCGGACAAGAGACCCAGTACTTC.

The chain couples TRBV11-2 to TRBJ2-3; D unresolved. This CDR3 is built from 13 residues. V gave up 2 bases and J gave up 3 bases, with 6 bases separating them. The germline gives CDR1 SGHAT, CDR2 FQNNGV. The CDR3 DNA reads TGTGCCAGCAGCTTATCTACGACAGATACGCAGTATTTT. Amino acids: CASSLSTTDTQYF.

This chain's CDR3 is CAIRAGGRQETQYF. Here the CDR3 DNA reads TGTGCCATCAGGGCGGGGGGAAGGCAAGAGACCCAGTACTTC. The chain has TRBV10-3 and TRBJ2-5, with 8 bases identical to TRBD2. The germline V gene encodes CDR1 ENHRY and CDR2 SYGVKD. V shed 6 bases, J shed 2 bases, and the junction held 5 bases outside the gene matches. The CDR3 has 14 residues.

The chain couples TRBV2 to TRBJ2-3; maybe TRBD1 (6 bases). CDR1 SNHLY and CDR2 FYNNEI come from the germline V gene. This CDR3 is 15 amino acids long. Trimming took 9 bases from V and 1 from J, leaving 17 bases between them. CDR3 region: CASVRWTVGTDTQYF. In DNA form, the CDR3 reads TGTGCCAGTGTTAGATGGACAGTGGGCACAGATACGCAGTATTTT.

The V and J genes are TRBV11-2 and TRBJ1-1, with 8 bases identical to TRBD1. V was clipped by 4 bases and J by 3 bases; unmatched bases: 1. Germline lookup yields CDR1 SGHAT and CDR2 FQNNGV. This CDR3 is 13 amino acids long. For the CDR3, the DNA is TGTGCCAGCAGCTCGGACAGGGACACTGAAGCTTTCTTT. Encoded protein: CASSSDRDTEAFF. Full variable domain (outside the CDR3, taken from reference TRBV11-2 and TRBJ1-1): EAGVAQSPRYKIIEKRQSVAFWCNPISGHATLYWYQQILGQGPKLLIQFQNNGVVDDSQLPKDRFSAERLKGVDSTLKIQPAKLEDSAVYLCASSSDRDTEAFFGQGTRLTVV.

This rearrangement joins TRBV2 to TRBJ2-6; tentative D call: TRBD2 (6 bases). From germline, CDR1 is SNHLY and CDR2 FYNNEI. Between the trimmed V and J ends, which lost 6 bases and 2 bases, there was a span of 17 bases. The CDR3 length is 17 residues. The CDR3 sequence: CASRRRGGITGANVLTF. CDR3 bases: TGTGCCAGCAGAAGGAGGGGCGGAATCACTGGGGCCAACGTCCTGACTTTC. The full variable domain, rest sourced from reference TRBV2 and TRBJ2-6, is EPEVTQTPSHQVTQMGQEVILRCVPISNHLYFYWYRQILGQKVEFLVSFYNNEISEKSEIFDDQFSVERPDGSNFTLKIRSTKLEDSAMYFCASRRRGGITGANVLTFGAGSRLTVL.

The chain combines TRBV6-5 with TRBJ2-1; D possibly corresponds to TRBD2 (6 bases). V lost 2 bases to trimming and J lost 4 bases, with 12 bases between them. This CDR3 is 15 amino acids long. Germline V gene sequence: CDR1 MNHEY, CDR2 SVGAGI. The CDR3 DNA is TGTGCCAGCAGTTACGCGACCGGGAGTTACAATGAGCAGTTCTTC. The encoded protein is CASSYATGSYNEQFF.

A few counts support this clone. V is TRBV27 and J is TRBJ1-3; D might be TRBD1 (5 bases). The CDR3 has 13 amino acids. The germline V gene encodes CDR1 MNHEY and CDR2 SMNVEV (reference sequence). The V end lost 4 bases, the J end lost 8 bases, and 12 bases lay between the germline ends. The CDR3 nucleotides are TGTGCCAGCAGTTCATGGACACGGGACACCATATATTTT. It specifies CASSSWTRDTIYF.

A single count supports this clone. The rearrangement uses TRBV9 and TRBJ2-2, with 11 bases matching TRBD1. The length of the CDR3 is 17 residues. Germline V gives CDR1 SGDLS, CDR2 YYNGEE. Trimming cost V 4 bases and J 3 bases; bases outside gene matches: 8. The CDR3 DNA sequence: TGTGCCAGCAGCTTCCCCAGGGACAGGGGGTACACCGGGGAGCTGTTTTTT. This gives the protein CASSFPRDRGYTGELFF.